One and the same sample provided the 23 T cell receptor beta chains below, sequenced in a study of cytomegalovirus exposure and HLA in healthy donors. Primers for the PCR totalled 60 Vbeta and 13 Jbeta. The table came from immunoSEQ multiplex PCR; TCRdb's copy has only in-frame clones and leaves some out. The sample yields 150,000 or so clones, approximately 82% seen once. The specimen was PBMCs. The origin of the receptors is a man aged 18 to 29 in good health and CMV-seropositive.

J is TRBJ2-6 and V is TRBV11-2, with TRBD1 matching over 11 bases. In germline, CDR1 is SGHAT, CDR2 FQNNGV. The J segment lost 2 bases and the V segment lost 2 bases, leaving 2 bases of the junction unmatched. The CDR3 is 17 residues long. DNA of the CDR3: TGTGCCAGCAGCTTACGGACAGGGGGCACTGGGGCCAACGTCCTGACTTTC. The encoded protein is CASSLRTGGTGANVLTF. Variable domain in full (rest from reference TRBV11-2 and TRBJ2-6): EAGVAQSPRYKIIEKRQSVAFWCNPISGHATLYWYQQILGQGPKLLIQFQNNGVVDDSQLPKDRFSAERLKGVDSTLKIQPAKLEDSAVYLCASSLRTGGTGANVLTFGAGSRLTVL.

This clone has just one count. The CDR3 loop is CASSLAGGGYEQFF. As DNA, the CDR3 is TGTGCCAGCAGTCTCGCGGGAGGAGGATATGAGCAGTTCTTC. The genes are TRBV5-6 and TRBJ2-1, with 8 bases aligning to TRBD2. Germline CDR1 reads SGHDT; CDR2 reads YYEEEE. The CDR3 length is 14 residues. The trim removed 5 bases at V and 8 bases at J, leaving 9 bases unmatched.

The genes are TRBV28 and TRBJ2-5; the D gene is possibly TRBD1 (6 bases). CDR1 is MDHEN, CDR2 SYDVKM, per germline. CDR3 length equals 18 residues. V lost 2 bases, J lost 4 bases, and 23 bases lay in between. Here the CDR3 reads CASSLSGWGPTTGETQYF. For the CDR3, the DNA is TGTGCCAGCAGTTTAAGCGGATGGGGGCCGACTACGGGAGAGACCCAGTACTTC.

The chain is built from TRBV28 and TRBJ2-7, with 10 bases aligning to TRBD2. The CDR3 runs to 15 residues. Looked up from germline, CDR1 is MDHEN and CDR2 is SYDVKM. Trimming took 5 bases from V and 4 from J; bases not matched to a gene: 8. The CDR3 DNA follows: TGTGCCAGCAGTCCCGCGGGACTAGCGAATTACGAGCAGTACTTC. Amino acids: CASSPAGLANYEQYF.

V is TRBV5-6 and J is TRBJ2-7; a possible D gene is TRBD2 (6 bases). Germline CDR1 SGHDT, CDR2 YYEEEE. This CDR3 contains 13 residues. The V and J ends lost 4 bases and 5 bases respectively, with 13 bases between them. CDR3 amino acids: CASSISGVHEQYF. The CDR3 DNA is TGTGCCAGCAGCATATCGGGAGTACACGAGCAGTACTTC.

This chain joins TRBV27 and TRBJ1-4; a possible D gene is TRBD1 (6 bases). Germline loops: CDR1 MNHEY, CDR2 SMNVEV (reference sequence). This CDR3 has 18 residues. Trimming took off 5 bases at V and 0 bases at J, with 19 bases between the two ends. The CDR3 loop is CASSPFDRTPATNEKLFF. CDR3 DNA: TGTGCCAGCAGTCCCTTCGACAGGACGCCAGCAACTAATGAAAAACTGTTTTTT. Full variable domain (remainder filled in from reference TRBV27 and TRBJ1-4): EAQVTQNPRYLITVTGKKLTVTCSQNMNHEYMSWYRQDPGLGLRQIYYSMNVEVTDKGDVPEGYKVSRKEKRNFPLILESPSPNQTSLYFCASSPFDRTPATNEKLFFGSGTQLSVL.

CDR3 sequence reads: CASSRTGSRGYEQYF. DNA of the CDR3: TGTGCCAGCAGCCGAACGGGATCCCGGGGCTACGAGCAGTACTTC. The chain recombines TRBV27 with TRBJ2-7, with TRBD2 as a possible D gene (5 bases). The CDR3 extends over 15 amino acids. The germline V and J ends were trimmed by 6 bases and 3 bases, with 18 bases remaining between them. Germline lookup yields CDR1 MNHEY and CDR2 SMNVEV (reference sequence).

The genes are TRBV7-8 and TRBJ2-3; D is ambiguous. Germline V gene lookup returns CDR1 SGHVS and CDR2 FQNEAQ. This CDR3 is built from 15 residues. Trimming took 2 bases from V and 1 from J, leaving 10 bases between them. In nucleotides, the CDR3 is TGTGCCAGCAGCTTACCCCTCCCAGGCACAGATACGCAGTATTTT. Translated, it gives CASSLPLPGTDTQYF. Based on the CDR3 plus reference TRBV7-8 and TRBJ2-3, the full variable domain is GAGVSQSPRYKVAKRGQDVALRCDPISGHVSLFWYQQALGQGPEFLTYFQNEAQLDKSGLPSDRFFAERPEGSVSTLKIQRTQQEDSAVYLCASSLPLPGTDTQYFGPGTRLTVL.

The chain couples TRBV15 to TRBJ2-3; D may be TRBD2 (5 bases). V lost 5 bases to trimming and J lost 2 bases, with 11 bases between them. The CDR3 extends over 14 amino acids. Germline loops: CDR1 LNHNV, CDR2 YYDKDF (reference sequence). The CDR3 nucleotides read TGTGCCACCAGCCGGGGAGACCCCACAGATACGCAGTATTTT. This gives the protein CATSRGDPTDTQYF.

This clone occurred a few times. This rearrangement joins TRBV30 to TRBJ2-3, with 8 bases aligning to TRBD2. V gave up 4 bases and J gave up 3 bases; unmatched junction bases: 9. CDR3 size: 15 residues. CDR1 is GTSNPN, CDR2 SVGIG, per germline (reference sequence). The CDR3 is CAWKWSGSATDTQYF. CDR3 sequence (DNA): TGTGCCTGGAAGTGGAGCGGGAGCGCGACAGATACGCAGTATTTT.

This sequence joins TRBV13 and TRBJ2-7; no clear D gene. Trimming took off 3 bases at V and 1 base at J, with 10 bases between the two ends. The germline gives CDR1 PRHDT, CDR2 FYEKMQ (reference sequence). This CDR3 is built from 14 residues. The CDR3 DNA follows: TGTGCCAGCAGCTTGTTACAAATTTCCTACGAGCAGTACTTC. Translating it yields CASSLLQISYEQYF.

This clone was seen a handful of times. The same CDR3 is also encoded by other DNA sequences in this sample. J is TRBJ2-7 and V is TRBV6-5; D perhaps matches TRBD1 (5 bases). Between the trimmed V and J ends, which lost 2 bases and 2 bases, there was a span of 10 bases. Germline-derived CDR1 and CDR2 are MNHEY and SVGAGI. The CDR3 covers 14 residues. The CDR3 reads CASSYSTGTYEQYF. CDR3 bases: TGTGCCAGCAGTTACAGTACAGGTACCTACGAGCAGTACTTC.

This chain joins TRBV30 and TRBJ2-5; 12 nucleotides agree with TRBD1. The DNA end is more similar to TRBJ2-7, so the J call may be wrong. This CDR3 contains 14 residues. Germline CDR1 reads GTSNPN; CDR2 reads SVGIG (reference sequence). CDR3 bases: TGTGCCTGGAAGGGACAGGGGGCTTGGTACGAGCAGTACTTC. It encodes CAWKGQGAWYEQYF.

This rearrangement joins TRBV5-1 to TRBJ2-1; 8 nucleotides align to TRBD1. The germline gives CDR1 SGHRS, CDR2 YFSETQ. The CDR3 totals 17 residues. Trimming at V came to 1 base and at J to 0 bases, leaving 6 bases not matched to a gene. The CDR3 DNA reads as TGCGCCAGCAGCTTGCCCACAGGGGGGAGCTCCTACAATGAGCAGTTCTTC. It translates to CASSLPTGGSSYNEQFF.

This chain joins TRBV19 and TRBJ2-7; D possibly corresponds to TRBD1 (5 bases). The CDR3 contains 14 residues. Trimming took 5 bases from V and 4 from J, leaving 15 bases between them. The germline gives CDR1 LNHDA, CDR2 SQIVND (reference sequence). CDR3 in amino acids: CASSSRAGPYEQYF. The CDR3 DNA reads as TGTGCCAGTAGTTCCCGGGCAGGGCCGTACGAGCAGTACTTC.

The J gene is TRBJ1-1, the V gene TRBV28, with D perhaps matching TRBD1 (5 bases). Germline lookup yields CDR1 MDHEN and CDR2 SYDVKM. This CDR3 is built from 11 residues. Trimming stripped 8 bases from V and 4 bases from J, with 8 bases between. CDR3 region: CASQGTTEAFF. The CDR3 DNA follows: TGTGCCAGCCAGGGTACCACTGAAGCTTTCTTT. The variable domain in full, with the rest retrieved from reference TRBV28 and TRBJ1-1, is DVKVTQSSRYLVKRTGEKVFLECVQDMDHENMFWYRQDPGLGLRLIYFSYDVKMKEKGDIPEGYSVSREKKERFSLILESASTNQTSMYLCASQGTTEAFFGQGTRLTVV.

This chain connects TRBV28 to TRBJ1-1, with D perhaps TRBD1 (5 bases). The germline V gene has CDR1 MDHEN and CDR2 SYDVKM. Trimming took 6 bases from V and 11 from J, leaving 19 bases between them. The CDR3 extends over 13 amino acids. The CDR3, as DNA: TGTGCCAGCAGGTCTGCAGGGAAAAGCAGGGCTTTCTTT. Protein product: CASRSAGKSRAFF. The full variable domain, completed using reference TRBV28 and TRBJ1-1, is DVKVTQSSRYLVKRTGEKVFLECVQDMDHENMFWYRQDPGLGLRLIYFSYDVKMKEKGDIPEGYSVSREKKERFSLILESASTNQTSMYLCASRSAGKSRAFFGQGTRLTVV.

The DNA for the CDR3 is TGTGCCAGCAGAAAGACAGGGTCTGCCTACGAGCAGTACTTC. It codes for CASRKTGSAYEQYF. The chain links TRBV13 to TRBJ2-7, with 7 bases fitting TRBD1. Germline CDR1 PRHDT, CDR2 FYEKMQ (reference sequence). V was clipped by 6 bases and J by 2 bases; unmatched bases: 7. The CDR3 is 14 residues long.

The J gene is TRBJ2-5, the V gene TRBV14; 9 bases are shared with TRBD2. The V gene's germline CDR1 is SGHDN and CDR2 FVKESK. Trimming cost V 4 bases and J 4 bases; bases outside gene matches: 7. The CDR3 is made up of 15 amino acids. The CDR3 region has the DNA TGTGCCAGCAGCCCCAGCGGGAGGAGGTTAGAGACCCAGTACTTC. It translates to CASSPSGRRLETQYF.

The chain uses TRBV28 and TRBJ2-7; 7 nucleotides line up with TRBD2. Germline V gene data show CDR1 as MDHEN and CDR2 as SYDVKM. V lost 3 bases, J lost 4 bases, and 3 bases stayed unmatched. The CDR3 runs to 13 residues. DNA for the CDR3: TGTGCCAGCAGTTTGGGGCGGGGGTACGAGCAGTACTTC. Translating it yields CASSLGRGYEQYF.

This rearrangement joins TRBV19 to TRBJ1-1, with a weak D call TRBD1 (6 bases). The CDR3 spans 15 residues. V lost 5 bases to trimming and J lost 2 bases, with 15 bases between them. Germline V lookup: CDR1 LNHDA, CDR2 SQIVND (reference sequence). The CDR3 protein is CASSGLGGTNTEAFF. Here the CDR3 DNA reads TGTGCCAGTAGTGGGCTCGGGGGGACAAACACTGAAGCTTTCTTT.

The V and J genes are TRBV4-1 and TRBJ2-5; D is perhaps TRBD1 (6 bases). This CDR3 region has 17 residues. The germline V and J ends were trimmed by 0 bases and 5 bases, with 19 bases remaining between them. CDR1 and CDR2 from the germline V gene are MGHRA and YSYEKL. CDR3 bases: TGCGCCAGCAGCCAAGATTTTTCAGGGGATACACCGGAGACCCAGTACTTC. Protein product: CASSQDFSGDTPETQYF.

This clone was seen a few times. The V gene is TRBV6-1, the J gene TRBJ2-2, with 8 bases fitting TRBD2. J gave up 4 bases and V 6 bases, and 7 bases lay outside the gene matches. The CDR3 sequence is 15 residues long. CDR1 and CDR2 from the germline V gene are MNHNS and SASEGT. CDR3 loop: CASRLTSGITGELFF. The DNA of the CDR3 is TGTGCCAGCAGGCTCACTAGCGGTATCACCGGGGAGCTGTTTTTT.